One sample yielded the 9 T cell receptor beta chains listed below, sequenced in a study of PD-L1 blockade in urothelial cancer. Profiled with immunoSEQ multiplex PCR; TCRdb holds only in-frame clones, not every one. The table has about 82,000 clones, 82% seen once. The sample consisted of PBMCs, taken around atezolizumab (anti-PD-L1) treatment. The receptors stem from a man in his 70s with urothelial cancer.

The chain combines TRBV13 with TRBJ2-7; TRBD1 matches at 8 bases. Germline V CDR1 and CDR2: PRHDT, FYEKMQ (reference sequence). CDR3 length: 16 residues. With V trimmed by 7 bases and J by 2 bases, 13 bases remained unmatched. CDR3 sequence: CASTQRQGTFTYEQYF. In nucleotides, the CDR3 is TGTGCCAGCACCCAGAGACAGGGGACCTTTACCTACGAGCAGTACTTC.

The rearrangement links TRBV5-6 to TRBJ1-3; D uncertain. The ends were cut back, 0 bases at V and 2 bases at J, with 3 bases in the middle. Germline values: CDR1 SGHDT, CDR2 YYEEEE. The CDR3 is 13 amino acids. The CDR3 nucleotides are TGTGCCAGCAGCTTGGACACTGGAAACACCATATATTTT. Amino acid sequence: CASSLDTGNTIYF. Drawing the rest from reference TRBV5-6 and TRBJ1-3, the complete variable domain is DAGVTQSPTHLIKTRGQQVTLRCSPKSGHDTVSWYQQALGQGPQFIFQYYEEEERQRGNFPDRFSGHQFPNYSSELNVNALLLGDSALYLCASSLDTGNTIYFGEGSWLTVV.

This rearrangement joins TRBV5-1 to TRBJ2-2; D remains ambiguous. Germline-derived CDR1 and CDR2 are SGHRS and YFSETQ. The CDR3 runs 14 residues. Trimming left V 0 bases short and J 6 bases short, with 9 bases between. The CDR3 spells CASSLASGSGELFF. The DNA for the CDR3 is TGCGCCAGCAGCTTGGCTAGTGGCTCCGGGGAGCTGTTTTTT.

In its sample, this clone was seen once. The V and J genes are TRBV30 and TRBJ2-3; D possibly corresponds to TRBD2 (6 bases). The CDR3 runs 14 residues. Trimming left V 0 bases short and J 7 bases short, with 14 bases between. Germline V lookup: CDR1 GTSNPN, CDR2 SVGIG (reference sequence). The CDR3 is CAWSVLAGRHTQYF. CDR3 nucleotides: TGTGCCTGGAGTGTACTTGCGGGGAGACATACGCAGTATTTT. The whole variable domain, remainder taken from reference TRBV30 and TRBJ2-3, is SQTIHQWPATLVQPVGSPLSLECTVEGTSNPNLYWYRQAAGRGLQLLFYSVGIGQISSEVPQNLSASRPQDRQFILSSKKLLLSDSGFYLCAWSVLAGRHTQYFGPGTRLTVL.

The V call is TRBV5-8, the J call TRBJ2-1; D gene uncertain. The CDR3 runs to 16 residues. The ends were cut back, 4 bases at V and 4 bases at J, with 18 bases in the middle. In germline, CDR1 is SGHTS, CDR2 YDEGEE. In DNA form, the CDR3 reads TGTGCCAGCAGCGTGGTGGGTGGTAGCAGATACAATGAGCAGTTCTTC. Translation: CASSVVGGSRYNEQFF.

V and J are TRBV7-2 and TRBJ2-7; 13 nucleotides line up with TRBD2. CDR1 is SGHTA and CDR2 is FQGNSA in the germline V gene. This CDR3 spans 19 amino acids. J gave up 2 bases and V 5 bases, and 15 bases lay outside the gene matches. CDR3 in amino acids: CASSARKTSGGAFPYEQYF. The CDR3 nucleotides read TGTGCCAGCAGCGCAAGAAAAACTAGCGGGGGGGCATTTCCCTACGAGCAGTACTTC. The full variable domain, rest sourced from reference TRBV7-2 and TRBJ2-7, is GAGVSQSPSNKVTEKGKDVELRCDPISGHTALYWYRQSLGQGLEFLIYFQGNSAPDKSGLPSDRFSAERTGGSVSTLTIQRTQQEDSAVYLCASSARKTSGGAFPYEQYFGPGTRLTVT.

The chain carries TRBV5-1 and TRBJ2-7; D ambiguous. Germline CDR1 SGHRS, CDR2 YFSETQ. V was pared by 0 bases and J by 0 bases, with 7 bases between. The CDR3 sequence is 14 residues long. CDR3 residues: CASSLELSSYEQYF. CDR3 bases: TGCGCCAGCAGCTTGGAATTGAGCTCCTACGAGCAGTACTTC.

This clone was picked up a small number of times. The junction shows a germline mismatch at one end, possibly a read error. This chain uses TRBV7-7 with TRBJ1-1; D unclear. Germline V gives CDR1 SSHAT, CDR2 FNYEAQ (reference sequence). CDR3 length: 13 residues. The CDR3 loop reads CASSPLRNTEAFF. As DNA, the CDR3 is TGTGCTAGCAGCCCCCTCAGGAACACTGAAGCTTTCTTT. Supplemented by reference TRBV7-7 and TRBJ1-1, the full variable domain reads GAGVSQSPRYKVTKRGQDVTLRCDPISSHATLYWYQQALGQGPEFLTYFNYEAQPDKSGLPSDRFSAERPEGSISTLTIQRTEQRDSAMYRCASSPLRNTEAFFGQGTRLTVV.

This clone was observed once. CDR3 nucleotide sequence: TGTGCCAGCAGTGAGCAGGGACAGAGAGACATTCAGTACTTC. Protein product: CASSEQGQRDIQYF. V usage is TRBV27 and J usage is TRBJ2-4; 7 bases agree with TRBD1. The CDR3 spans 14 residues. Germline CDR1 MNHEY, CDR2 SMNVEV (reference sequence). The V segment lost 5 bases and the J segment 8 bases; nucleotides outside the gene matches: 9.